One and the same sample provided the 25 T cell receptor beta chains below, sequenced in a study of cytomegalovirus exposure and HLA in healthy donors. The PCR used 60 Vbeta and 13 Jbeta primers. Sequenced by immunoSEQ multiplex PCR; TCRdb stores in-frame clones only, minus some. The sample has 210,000 or so clones, over 60% seen once. Sequencing was performed on PBMCs. These TCRs come from a man aged 35 to 55 in good health and CMV-seronegative.

In this sample, this clone turned up a few times. The V call is TRBV9, the J call TRBJ1-4; TRBD1 aligns across 7 bases. The CDR3 runs to 13 residues. Germline V CDR1 and CDR2: SGDLS, YYNGEE. Trimming took 4 bases from V and 8 from J; bases not matched to a gene: 5. The CDR3 here is CASSFRDSEKLFF. The DNA for the CDR3 is TGTGCCAGCAGCTTCCGGGACAGCGAAAAACTGTTTTTT.

V is TRBV25-1 and J is TRBJ1-2, with D uncertain. Looked up from germline, CDR1 is MGHDK and CDR2 is SYGVNS. This CDR3 is built from 11 residues. Trimming shortened V by 7 bases and J by 11 bases, and 14 bases separated the two germline ends. Written as DNA, the CDR3 is TGTGCCAGCAAGGGAGGACGGGGATACACCTTC. Encoded protein: CASKGGRGYTF.

This clone was found a few times. The chain carries TRBV4-1 and TRBJ2-7, with D perhaps TRBD1 (6 bases). CDR3 size: 16 residues. Germline V gives CDR1 MGHRA, CDR2 YSYEKL. V shed 2 bases and J shed 7 bases, with 21 bases lying between them. CDR3 in amino acids: CASSQLERALQGEQYF. The CDR3 DNA reads as TGCGCCAGCAGCCAATTGGAGAGGGCTCTTCAGGGGGAGCAGTACTTC.

V and J are TRBV18 and TRBJ2-3, with D possibly TRBD2 on 5 matching bases. The CDR3 runs to 15 residues. From germline, CDR1 is KGHSH and CDR2 LQKENI. Trimming removed 2 bases from V and 0 bases from J, with 9 bases in between. CDR3 residues: CASSPGGTSTDTQYF. The DNA of the CDR3 is TGTGCCAGCTCACCAGGAGGCACTAGCACAGATACGCAGTATTTT.

V is TRBV9 and J is TRBJ2-2; D perhaps matches TRBD1 (5 bases). The CDR3 is 16 residues long. Germline V gives CDR1 SGDLS, CDR2 YYNGEE. Trimming removed 0 bases from V and 4 bases from J, with 13 bases in between. The CDR3 sequence: CASSVVPDTITGELFF. The CDR3 bases are TGTGCCAGCAGCGTAGTCCCGGACACCATCACCGGGGAGCTGTTTTTT.

The chain has TRBV6-5 and TRBJ1-4; D is uncertain. Germline-derived CDR1 and CDR2 are MNHEY and SVGAGI. The CDR3 sequence is 14 residues long. The V end was cut by 5 bases, the J end by 4 bases, with 11 bases between. The CDR3 protein is CASSREAFNEKLFF. The CDR3 DNA reads as TGTGCCAGCAGTCGCGAGGCCTTTAATGAAAAACTGTTTTTT.

This clone was counted between two and nine times. The rearrangement uses TRBV7-8 and TRBJ2-3; D call uncertain. The V gene's germline CDR1 is SGHVS and CDR2 FQNEAQ. The CDR3 is 15 residues long. Trimming cost V 1 base and J 1 base, with 9 bases left between them. In nucleotides, the CDR3 is TGTGCCAGCAGCTTAGGACTGAGCCGCACAGATACGCAGTATTTT. The encoded protein is CASSLGLSRTDTQYF.

Only one count was recorded for this clone. The chain couples TRBV7-2 to TRBJ1-4; 7 nucleotides align to TRBD1. Germline V lookup: CDR1 SGHTA, CDR2 FQGNSA. With 3 bases clipped from V and 4 bases from J, the junction kept 2 bases outside the gene matches. This CDR3 contains 14 residues. The CDR3 nucleotides are TGTGCCAGCAGCTTGCAGGGGGTTAATGAAAAACTGTTTTTT. Protein sequence: CASSLQGVNEKLFF.

The chain recombines TRBV10-1 with TRBJ1-4; D is undetermined. CDR3 length: 13 residues. V lost 5 bases, J lost 2 bases, and 6 bases lay in between. Germline CDR1 is WNHNN and CDR2 is SYGVQD (reference sequence). DNA for the CDR3: TGCGCCAGCAGTCGGAGGACTAATGAAAAACTGTTTTTT. This gives the protein CASSRRTNEKLFF.

The chain carries TRBV7-9 and TRBJ1-1; a possible D gene is TRBD1 (5 bases). The CDR3 sequence is 13 residues long. Germline-derived CDR1 and CDR2 are SEHNR and FQNEAQ (reference sequence). Trimming removed 4 bases from V and 1 base from J, with 7 bases in between. The CDR3 nucleotides read TGTGCCAGCAGCTCTGACAGGAACACTGAAGCTTTCTTT. Translating it yields CASSSDRNTEAFF.

V usage is TRBV27 and J usage is TRBJ2-3; 7 nucleotides align to TRBD1. This CDR3 has 17 residues. The junction had 13 bases not matched to a gene; V was cut back by 3 bases and J by 4 bases. The germline CDR1 and CDR2 sequences are MNHEY and SMNVEV (reference sequence). CDR3 region: CASSFRWDSFGADTQYF. DNA of the CDR3: TGTGCCAGCAGTTTTCGCTGGGACAGCTTTGGGGCAGATACGCAGTATTTT.

The chain combines TRBV4-1 with TRBJ2-7; D perhaps matches TRBD1 (6 bases). Per the germline V gene, CDR1 is MGHRA and CDR2 is YSYEKL. The ends were cut back, 4 bases at V and 0 bases at J, with 13 bases in the middle. CDR3 length equals 15 residues. The CDR3 DNA reads as TGCGCCAGCAGCCTGGAAGACAGGAGCTCCTACGAGCAGTACTTC. Translation: CASSLEDRSSYEQYF.

The DNA of the CDR3 is TGCGCCAGCAGCCAAGGGGGGGCTAGCGGGGGCCCGGCCATGGTAGATACGCAGTATTTT. It codes for CASSQGGASGGPAMVDTQYF. The V and J genes are TRBV4-1 and TRBJ2-3; 10 bases line up with TRBD2. Per the germline V gene, CDR1 is MGHRA and CDR2 is YSYEKL. V gave up 1 base and J gave up 5 bases; unmatched junction bases: 18. This CDR3 contains 20 residues.

Here the CDR3 DNA reads TGTGCCAGCAGCTTAGAGGCAGGGGTTAACTATGGCTACACCTTC. The encoded protein is CASSLEAGVNYGYTF. The chain recombines TRBV7-2 with TRBJ1-2, with D perhaps TRBD1 (6 bases). Germline V CDR1 and CDR2: SGHTA, FQGNSA. V gave up 1 base and J gave up 1 base, with 10 bases separating them. This CDR3 spans 15 amino acids.

This clone was observed once. V gene TRBV2 combines with J gene TRBJ2-5; 7 nucleotides line up with TRBD1. V was pared by 1 base and J by 2 bases, with 4 bases of the junction left unmatched. The germline V gene encodes CDR1 SNHLY and CDR2 FYNNEI. This CDR3 comprises 15 residues. The CDR3 region is CASSEGDRFQETQYF. CDR3 nucleotides: TGTGCCAGCAGTGAAGGGGACAGATTTCAAGAGACCCAGTACTTC.

The rearrangement uses TRBV5-4 and TRBJ2-5, with 8 bases fitting TRBD1. V lost 3 bases, J lost 1 base, and 2 bases stayed unmatched. The CDR3 has 14 residues. Germline values: CDR1 SGHNT, CDR2 YYREEE (reference sequence). The CDR3 here is CASSSDRVQETQYF. CDR3 coding DNA: TGTGCCAGCAGCTCGGACAGGGTCCAAGAGACCCAGTACTTC.

The chain couples TRBV20-1 to TRBJ1-4; TRBD1 is a possible D gene (5 bases). V was trimmed by 5 bases and J by 8 bases, leaving 9 bases between them. CDR1 is DFQATT, CDR2 SNEGSKA, per germline (reference sequence). The CDR3 consists of 11 residues. This CDR3 reads CSAWTYEKLFF. CDR3 bases: TGCAGTGCTTGGACATACGAAAAACTGTTTTTT.

V gene TRBV27 combines with J gene TRBJ2-1, with TRBD2 matching over 9 bases. Germline CDR1 MNHEY, CDR2 SMNVEV (reference sequence). The CDR3 contains 16 residues. The V segment lost 7 bases and the J segment 5 bases; nucleotides outside the gene matches: 12. As DNA, the CDR3 is TGTGCCAGCAAAATTTGGGCGGGAGGGGTCCACAATGAGCAGTTCTTC. It codes for CASKIWAGGVHNEQFF.

This clone came up a few times. The chain uses TRBV18 and TRBJ2-5, with D possibly TRBD2 on 5 matching bases. The V end was cut by 2 bases, the J end by 5 bases, with 12 bases between. The CDR3 contains 14 residues. CDR1 and CDR2 (germline): KGHSH, LQKENI. The CDR3 region has the DNA TGTGCCAGCTCACCAAAAGGGTCGGGGGAGACCCAGTACTTC. It yields the protein CASSPKGSGETQYF.

Only a few counts were recorded for this clone. This chain uses TRBV18 with TRBJ2-7; TRBD1 matches at 7 bases. The J segment lost 0 bases and the V segment lost 1 base, leaving 6 bases of the junction unmatched. Germline CDR1 is KGHSH and CDR2 is LQKENI. CDR3 size: 16 residues. This CDR3 is CASSPQVTGSSYEQYF. In nucleotides, the CDR3 is TGTGCCAGCTCACCACAAGTGACAGGGAGCTCCTACGAGCAGTACTTC.

Concerning this clone itself: Sequence at one end of the junction differs from germline and may be a read error. The sample contains more than one DNA sequence encoding this CDR3. The J gene is TRBJ2-2, the V gene TRBV18; possible D gene TRBD1, 6 bases. The germline gives CDR1 KGHSH, CDR2 LQKENI. The CDR3 is made up of 16 amino acids. CDR3 nucleotide sequence: TGTGCCAGCTCACCACCAGGGGGTTCGGACACCGGGGAACTGTTTTTT. This translates into CASSPPGGSDTGELFF.

The chain uses TRBV5-1 and TRBJ2-7; 10 nucleotides agree with TRBD1. V lost 3 bases to trimming and J lost 4 bases; unmatched junction nucleotides: 4. Per the germline V gene, CDR1 is SGHRS and CDR2 is YFSETQ. The CDR3 loop spans 14 amino acids. For the CDR3, the DNA is TGCGCCAGCAGCTCTGACAGGGGGCAATACGAGCAGTACTTC. It encodes CASSSDRGQYEQYF. Supplemented by reference TRBV5-1 and TRBJ2-7, the full variable domain reads KAGVTQTPRYLIKTRGQQVTLSCSPISGHRSVSWYQQTPGQGLQFLFEYFSETQRNKGNFPGRFSGRQFSNSRSEMNVSTLELGDSALYLCASSSDRGQYEQYFGPGTRLTVT.

The chain recombines TRBV4-3 with TRBJ1-1, with D unresolved. The V gene's germline CDR1 is LGHNA and CDR2 YSLEER. The CDR3 contains 13 residues. V lost 4 bases, J lost 0 bases, and 6 bases lay in between. The DNA of the CDR3 is TGCGCCAGCAGCCTACAGCTGAACACTGAAGCTTTCTTT. Its protein product is CASSLQLNTEAFF.

This rearrangement joins TRBV6-1 to TRBJ2-7; 9 bases line up with TRBD1. This CDR3 contains 14 residues. Trimming took 8 bases from V and 0 from J; bases not matched to a gene: 5. Germline assignment: CDR1 MNHNS and CDR2 SASEGT. The CDR3 sequence: CASSGTGSSYEQYF. CDR3 DNA sequence: TGTGCCAGCTCCGGGACAGGGAGCTCCTACGAGCAGTACTTC.

The chain links TRBV14 to TRBJ2-1; D uncertain. V was trimmed by 4 bases and J by 8 bases, leaving 18 bases between them. The CDR3 runs 15 residues. Germline V CDR1 and CDR2: SGHDN, FVKESK. CDR3 nucleotides: TGTGCCAGCAGCCCTACCCTCGTGGGCATGGATGAGCAGTTCTTC. Amino acid sequence: CASSPTLVGMDEQFF.